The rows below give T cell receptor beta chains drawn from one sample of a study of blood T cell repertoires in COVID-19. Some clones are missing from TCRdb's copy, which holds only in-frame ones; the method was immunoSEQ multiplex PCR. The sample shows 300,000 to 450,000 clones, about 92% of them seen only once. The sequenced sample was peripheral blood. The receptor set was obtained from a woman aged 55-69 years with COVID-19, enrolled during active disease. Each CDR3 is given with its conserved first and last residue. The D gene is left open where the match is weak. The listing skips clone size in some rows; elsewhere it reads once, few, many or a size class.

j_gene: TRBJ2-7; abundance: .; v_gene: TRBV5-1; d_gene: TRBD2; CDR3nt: TGCGCCAGCAGCTTGGGACTAGCGGGGGGGGCCCTCTCCTACGAGCAGTACTTC; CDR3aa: CASSLGLAGGALSYEQYF
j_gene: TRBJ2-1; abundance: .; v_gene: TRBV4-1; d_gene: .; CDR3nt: TGCGCCAGCAGCCAGCGTAGCTTGCGGGGCCAAAGCTCCTACAATGAGCAGTTCTTC; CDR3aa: CASSQRSLRGQSSYNEQFF
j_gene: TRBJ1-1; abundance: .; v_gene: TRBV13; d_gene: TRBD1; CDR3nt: TGTGCCAGCAGATCTCCAGGGGGCGCGGGCACTGAAGCTTTCTTT; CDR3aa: CASRSPGGAGTEAFF
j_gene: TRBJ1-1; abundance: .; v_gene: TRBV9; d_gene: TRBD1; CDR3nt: TGTGCCAGCACCCCAGGGACAGGGGTCGGGAACACTGAAGCTTTCTTT; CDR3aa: CASTPGTGVGNTEAFF
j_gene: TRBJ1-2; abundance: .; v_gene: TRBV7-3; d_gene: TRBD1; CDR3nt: TGTGCCAGCAGCTTAACAGGACAGGGAAACTATGGCTACACCTTC; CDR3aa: CASSLTGQGNYGYTF
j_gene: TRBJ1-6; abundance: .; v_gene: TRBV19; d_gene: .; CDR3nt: TGTGCCAGTAGTATAGAAACACAATTTAATTCACCCCTCCACTTT; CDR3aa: CASSIETQFNSPLHF
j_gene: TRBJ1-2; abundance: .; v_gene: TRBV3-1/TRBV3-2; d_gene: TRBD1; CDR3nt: TGTGCCAGCAGCCAAGCAGGGACAGGGTATGGCTACACCTTC; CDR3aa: CASSQAGTGYGYTF
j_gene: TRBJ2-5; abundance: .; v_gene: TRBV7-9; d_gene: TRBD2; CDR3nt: TGTGCCAGCAGCCCCAGGTCGGGGGGGCGAGAGACCCAGTACTTC; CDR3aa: CASSPRSGGRETQYF
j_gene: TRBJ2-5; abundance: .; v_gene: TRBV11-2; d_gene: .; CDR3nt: TGTGCCAGCAGCTTACAATATGGTGGAGAAGAGACCCAGTACTTC; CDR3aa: CASSLQYGGEETQYF
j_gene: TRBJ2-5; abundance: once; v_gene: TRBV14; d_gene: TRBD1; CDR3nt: TGTGCCAGCAGCCGGACAGGCCAAGAGACCCAGTACTTC; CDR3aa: CASSRTGQETQYF
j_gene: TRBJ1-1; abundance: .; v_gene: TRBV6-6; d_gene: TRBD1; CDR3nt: TGTGCCAGCAGTTACGGGACAGGGTTGGCCACTGAAGCTTTCTTT; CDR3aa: CASSYGTGLATEAFF
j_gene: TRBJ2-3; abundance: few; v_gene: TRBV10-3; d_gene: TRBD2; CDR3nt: TGTGCCATCAGTGAGTCCCCTAGCGGGGTAACAGATACGCAGTATTTT; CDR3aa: CAISESPSGVTDTQYF
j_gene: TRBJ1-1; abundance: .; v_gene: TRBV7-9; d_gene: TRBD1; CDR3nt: TGTGCCACTTACAGGGGGCCGGGAACTGAAGCTTTCTTT; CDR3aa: CATYRGPGTEAFF
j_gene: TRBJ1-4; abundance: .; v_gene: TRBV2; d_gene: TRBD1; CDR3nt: TGTGCCAGCAGTGCGGGACAGGCGGCGGAACTGTTTTTT; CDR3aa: CASSAGQAAELFF
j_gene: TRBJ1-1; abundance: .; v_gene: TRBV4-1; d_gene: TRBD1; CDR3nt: TGCGCCAGCAGCCCCCGGACAGGGGAATATCTACCTGAAGCTTTCTTT; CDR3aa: CASSPRTGEYLPEAFF
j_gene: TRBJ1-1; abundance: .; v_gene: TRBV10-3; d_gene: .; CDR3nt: TGTGCCATCAGGAGTACGGGACAAAACACTGAAGCTTTCTTT; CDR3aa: CAIRSTGQNTEAFF
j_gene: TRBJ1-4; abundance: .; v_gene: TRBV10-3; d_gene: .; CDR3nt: TGTGCCATCAGTGAAGGGACACCGACTAATGAAAAACTGTTTTTT; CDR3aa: CAISEGTPTNEKLFF
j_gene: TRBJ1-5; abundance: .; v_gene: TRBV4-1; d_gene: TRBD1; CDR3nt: TGCGCCAGCAGCCAAGCAGGGGGTTACAATCAGCCCCAGCATTTT; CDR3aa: CASSQAGGYNQPQHF
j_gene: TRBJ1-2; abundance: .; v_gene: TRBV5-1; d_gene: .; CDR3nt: TGCGCCAGCAGCGGGGGGGCGCTGAGCTATGGCTACACCTTC; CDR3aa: CASSGGALSYGYTF
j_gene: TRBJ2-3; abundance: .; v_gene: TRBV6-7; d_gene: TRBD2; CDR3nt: TGTGCCAGCAGTTACCGGGGGGGCCTGGGCACAGATACGCAGTATTTT; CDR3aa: CASSYRGGLGTDTQYF
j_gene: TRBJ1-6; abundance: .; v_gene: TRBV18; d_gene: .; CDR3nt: TGTGCCAGCTCGCCGAGCCTCGGCGGGAATTCACCCCTCCACTTT; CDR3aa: CASSPSLGGNSPLHF
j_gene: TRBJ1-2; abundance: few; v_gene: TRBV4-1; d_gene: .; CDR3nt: TGCGCCAGCAGCCAAGATCTTATGGGCTACACCTTC; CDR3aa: CASSQDLMGYTF
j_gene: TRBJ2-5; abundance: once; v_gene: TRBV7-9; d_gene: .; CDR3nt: TGTGCCAGCAGCTTAAAGGGAGGAGAGACCCAGTACTTC; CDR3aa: CASSLKGGETQYF
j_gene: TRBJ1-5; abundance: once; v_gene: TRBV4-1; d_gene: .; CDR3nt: TGCGCCAGCAGCCAAGAACCCTCCTATAGCAATCAGCCCCAGCATTTT; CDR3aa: CASSQEPSYSNQPQHF
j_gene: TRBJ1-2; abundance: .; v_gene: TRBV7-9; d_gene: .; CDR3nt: TGTGCCAGCAGCCCACAGGGTACAAACTATGGCTACACCTTC; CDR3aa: CASSPQGTNYGYTF
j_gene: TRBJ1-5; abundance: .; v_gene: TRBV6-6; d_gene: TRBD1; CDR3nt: TGTGCCAGTGGGGACAGGGCTAGCAATCAGCCCCAGCATTTT; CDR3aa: CASGDRASNQPQHF
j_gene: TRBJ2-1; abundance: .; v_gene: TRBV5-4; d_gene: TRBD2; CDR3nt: TGTGCCAGCAGCTTTCCGGCGGGGGGGCATAATGAGCAGTTCTTC; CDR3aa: CASSFPAGGHNEQFF
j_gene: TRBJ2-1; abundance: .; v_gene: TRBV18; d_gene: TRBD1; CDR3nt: TGTGCCAGCTCACCATACCCCGGGACAGGGGGGAGTGAGCAGTTCTTC; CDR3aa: CASSPYPGTGGSEQFF
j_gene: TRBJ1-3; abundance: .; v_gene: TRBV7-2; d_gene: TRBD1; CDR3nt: TGTGCCAGCAGCCCGACAGGGAACGGAAACACCATATATTTT; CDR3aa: CASSPTGNGNTIYF